This TCR beta chain originates from a study of blood T cells in healthy people across ages. Donors each provided 7.5 to 10 milliliters of peripheral blood. Primers used in a second PCR of about 6 to 12 cycles were a sample-barcoded 5' primer and a J-beta primer mix. TCRdb reanalysed the 5' RACE reads using MiXCR and keeps one entry per CDR3 protein. The repertoire has fewer than 1,200,000 distinct CDR3 sequences, almost 25% of them found once; the top ten carry approximately 0.75%. These same data were also listed under a study on T cells of mothers and their children.

The sample consisted of blood. The TCR sequence derives from a girl under 10 years old in good health.

The CDR3 DNA is TGTGCCAGCAGCGTAGATGGAGCCAAAAACATTCAGTACTTC. It is translated as CASSVDGAKNIQYF. The V call is TRBV9, the J call TRBJ2-4, with unresolved D. Germline V gene lookup returns CDR1 SGDLS and CDR2 YYNGEE. The V end was cut by 0 bases, the J end by 0 bases, with 4 bases between. The CDR3 runs to 14 residues. Combining the CDR3 with reference TRBV9 and TRBJ2-4 gives the whole variable domain DSGVTQTPKHLITATGQRVTLRCSPRSGDLSVYWYQQSLDQGLQFLIQYYNGEERAKGNILERFSAQQFPDLHSELNLSSLELGDSALYFCASSVDGAKNIQYFGAGTRLSVL.